This entry describes one TCR beta chain. What it binds is unknown. This sample was taken from a study of graft-versus-host responses after intestinal transplantation. Study-wide context: Recipients received multivisceral, liver-intestinal, or isolated intestinal transplants.

Profiled with immunoSEQ multiplex PCR; TCRdb holds only in-frame clones, not every one. The sample yields tens of thousands of clones, about 93% seen once. General study points: Early post-transplant HvG declines showed an association with peak circulating GvH clone levels. Investigators detected GvH clones in recipient marrow, with some emerging earlier in ileum or blood.

Trimming shortened V by 5 bases and J by 0 bases, and 17 bases separated the two germline ends. Germline V CDR1 and CDR2: SGHAT, FQNNGV. There are 17 residues in the CDR3. The sequenced sample was PBMCs, obtained around 820 days after a first intestinal transplant, on the day of a second. The chain joins TRBV11-2 to TRBJ2-4; D may be TRBD1 (6 bases). The receptor comes from a human patient who received an intestinal transplant, so some T cells may come from the graft donor. The CDR3 is CASSPLGTGIAKNIQYF. The CDR3 DNA is TGTGCCAGCAGCCCTCTCGGCACAGGGATAGCCAAAAACATTCAGTACTTC.